These 19 T cell receptor beta chains share one sample of origin, sequenced in a study of T cell changes during pregnancy in multiple sclerosis. The method was immunoSEQ multiplex PCR; TCRdb's version includes in-frame clones alone and lacks a portion of them. The data hold 90,000 to 100,000 clones, with around 93% observed a single time. Sequenced material: peripheral blood, taken in the third trimester of pregnancy. These receptors all come from a female donor with multiple sclerosis, enrolled in a pregnancy study.

The chain couples TRBV4-1 to TRBJ1-4, with no clear D. The CDR3 totals 16 residues. The germline V gene encodes CDR1 MGHRA and CDR2 YSYEKL. The V gene lost 0 bases and the J gene lost 5 bases, with 13 bases spanning the gap. This CDR3 reads CASSQEMTRLNEKLFF. DNA of the CDR3: TGCGCCAGCAGCCAAGAAATGACGCGGTTAAATGAAAAACTGTTTTTT.

This clone turned up a few times. The chain uses TRBV9 and TRBJ2-3; a possible D gene is TRBD2 (6 bases). Trimming took 3 bases from V and 1 from J, leaving 15 bases between them. This CDR3 is 16 amino acids long. Germline values: CDR1 SGDLS, CDR2 YYNGEE. CDR3 sequence: CASSGLGQRGTDTQYF. The CDR3 region has the DNA TGTGCCAGCAGCGGGTTAGGGCAGCGGGGCACAGATACGCAGTATTTT.

The V and J genes are TRBV7-6 and TRBJ2-3, with 7 bases identical to TRBD2. J was trimmed by 2 bases and V by 0 bases; bases with no gene match: 2. CDR3 size: 15 residues. Germline V gene data show CDR1 as SGHVS and CDR2 as FNYEAQ. CDR3 sequence: CASSLAGGATDTQYF. The CDR3 DNA follows: TGTGCCAGCAGCTTAGCGGGAGGGGCCACAGATACGCAGTATTTT.

The chain links TRBV30 to TRBJ1-5; no clear D gene. The V and J ends lost 0 bases and 6 bases respectively, with 12 bases between them. The CDR3 contains 14 residues. Germline-derived CDR1 and CDR2 are GTSNPN and SVGIG (reference sequence). This chain's CDR3 is CAWSVGSGFQPQHF. As DNA, the CDR3 is TGTGCCTGGAGTGTAGGATCGGGTTTTCAGCCCCAGCATTTT.

This chain connects TRBV5-4 to TRBJ1-1; the D gene is possibly TRBD1 (5 bases). There are 15 residues in the CDR3. The V and J ends lost 1 base and 0 bases respectively, with 10 bases between them. Germline V gives CDR1 SGHNT, CDR2 YYREEE (reference sequence). The CDR3 region is CASSLTRVMNTEAFF. The CDR3 DNA reads as TGTGCCAGCAGCTTGACCAGGGTTATGAACACTGAAGCTTTCTTT.

The V gene is TRBV7-9, the J gene TRBJ2-1; perhaps TRBD1 as D (8 bases). This CDR3 is 14 amino acids long. V shed 6 bases and J shed 5 bases, with 14 bases lying between them. Germline lookup yields CDR1 SEHNR and CDR2 FQNEAQ (reference sequence). CDR3 bases: TGTGCCAGCAGAAAACAGGGGGGGAACAATGAGCAGTTCTTC. Translated, it gives CASRKQGGNNEQFF.

The rearrangement uses TRBV6-6 and TRBJ2-7, with 7 bases fitting TRBD1. Germline V gene sequence: CDR1 MNHNY, CDR2 SVGAGI (reference sequence). The CDR3 sequence is 16 residues long. J lost 2 bases, V lost 6 bases, and 13 bases had no gene match. The CDR3 loop is CASSLRLGTEPYEQYF. CDR3 coding DNA: TGTGCCAGCAGCCTACGTCTCGGGACAGAACCCTACGAGCAGTACTTC.

V usage is TRBV19 and J usage is TRBJ2-1; a weak D match, TRBD2 (6 bases). Between the trimmed V and J ends, which lost 1 base and 6 bases, there was a span of 13 bases. The CDR3 is 15 residues long. CDR1 is LNHDA, CDR2 SQIVND, per germline (reference sequence). In nucleotides, the CDR3 is TGTGCCAGTAGTATAGGAGCGGGTATTGGCAATGAGCAGTTCTTC. It specifies CASSIGAGIGNEQFF.

The chain joins TRBV6-6 to TRBJ1-2, with D maybe TRBD1 (5 bases). Per germline, CDR1 MNHNY and CDR2 SVGAGI (reference sequence). The CDR3 length is 12 residues. Trimming left V 2 bases short and J 4 bases short, with 5 bases between. The CDR3 region is CASSYDSYGYTF. The CDR3 DNA sequence: TGTGCCAGCAGTTACGACAGCTATGGCTACACCTTC.

This clone was found once. J is TRBJ2-1 and V is TRBV30; 9 positions agree with TRBD2. The CDR3 loop spans 14 amino acids. Germline lookup yields CDR1 GTSNPN and CDR2 SVGIG (reference sequence). Germline trimming cut 3 bases from V and 3 bases from J; bases unmatched to any gene: 3. The DNA for the CDR3 is TGTGCCTGGAGCGGTAGCGGGAGCTACAATGAGCAGTTCTTC. It translates to CAWSGSGSYNEQFF.

This clone is a singleton in its sample. This chain connects TRBV5-1 to TRBJ1-1, with D uncertain. The CDR3 has 14 amino acids. V shed 0 bases and J shed 1 base, with 7 bases lying between them. Germline values: CDR1 SGHRS, CDR2 YFSETQ. The CDR3 coding sequence is TGCGCCAGCAGCTTGGGGACTCAGAACACTGAAGCTTTCTTT. This translates into CASSLGTQNTEAFF.

This clone has a single count. This chain uses TRBV4-3 with TRBJ1-1, with D maybe TRBD1 (6 bases). V gave up 0 bases and J gave up 0 bases, with 11 bases separating them. This CDR3 contains 16 residues. Germline CDR1 and CDR2: LGHNA and YSLEER. CDR3 loop: CASSQDYGQMNTEAFF. The DNA of the CDR3 is TGCGCCAGCAGCCAAGACTACGGACAGATGAACACTGAAGCTTTCTTT.

J is TRBJ2-5 and V is TRBV28; maybe TRBD2 (5 bases). V was trimmed by 9 bases and J by 4 bases, leaving 21 bases between them. Germline V gene data show CDR1 as MDHEN and CDR2 as SYDVKM. The CDR3 is 15 amino acids. The CDR3 region has the DNA TGTGCCAGTACGCCGGGGAAGGAGTTTCGAGAGACCCAGTACTTC. Translated: CASTPGKEFRETQYF.

The genes are TRBV28 and TRBJ2-7; TRBD2 agrees at 14 bases. The CDR3 contains 19 residues. Trimming at V came to 1 base and at J to 1 base, leaving 9 bases not matched to a gene. Germline V lookup: CDR1 MDHEN, CDR2 SYDVKM. Here the CDR3 reads CASSLLGVGTSGGSYEQYF. CDR3 nucleotide sequence: TGTGCCAGCAGTTTATTAGGGGTAGGGACTAGCGGGGGTTCCTACGAGCAGTACTTC.

The chain recombines TRBV10-2 with TRBJ2-1; D possibly corresponds to TRBD1 (6 bases). The CDR3 covers 13 residues. Between the trimmed V and J ends, which lost 6 bases and 3 bases, there was a span of 9 bases. Germline V gene lookup returns CDR1 WSHSY and CDR2 SAAADI. CDR3 amino acids: CASRDRNYNEQFF. The CDR3 DNA reads as TGCGCCAGCAGGGACAGAAACTACAATGAGCAGTTCTTC.

The rearrangement uses TRBV19 and TRBJ2-4, with D perhaps matching TRBD1 (6 bases). The CDR3 has 18 amino acids. CDR1 is LNHDA, CDR2 SQIVND, per germline (reference sequence). Trimming pared 1 base from V and 3 bases from J, leaving 19 bases between. CDR3 residues: CASSIGQELPWGKNIQYF. The CDR3 DNA reads TGTGCCAGTAGTATAGGACAGGAGTTACCTTGGGGCAAAAACATTCAGTACTTC.

This sequence joins TRBV30 and TRBJ2-6, with 10 bases matching TRBD2. The junction had 11 bases not matched to a gene; V was cut back by 5 bases and J by 1 base. This CDR3 is built from 18 residues. Germline V gene sequence: CDR1 GTSNPN, CDR2 SVGIG (reference sequence). The CDR3 nucleotides are TGTGCCTGGGACCTGCCGGGACTAGCGAGATCTGGGGCCAACGTCCTGACTTTC. Amino acid sequence: CAWDLPGLARSGANVLTF.

This chain uses TRBV2 with TRBJ1-4; possibly TRBD1 for D (5 bases). Trimming removed 4 bases from V and 8 bases from J, with 8 bases in between. The CDR3 extends over 12 amino acids. Germline CDR1 is SNHLY and CDR2 is FYNNEI. CDR3 DNA: TGTGCCAGCAGTGCAGGGTACGAAAAACTGTTTTTT. Its protein product is CASSAGYEKLFF. The whole variable domain, filled in from reference TRBV2 and TRBJ1-4, reads EPEVTQTPSHQVTQMGQEVILRCVPISNHLYFYWYRQILGQKVEFLVSFYNNEISEKSEIFDDQFSVERPDGSNFTLKIRSTKLEDSAMYFCASSAGYEKLFFGSGTQLSVL.

The genes are TRBV18 and TRBJ1-5; D gene ambiguous. CDR3 length: 14 residues. Trimming left V 3 bases short and J 6 bases short, with 12 bases between. Germline values: CDR1 KGHSH, CDR2 LQKENI. The CDR3: CASSPDSVAQPQHF. CDR3 DNA sequence: TGTGCCAGCTCACCGGACTCGGTGGCTCAGCCCCAGCATTTT.